Each of the 18 T cell receptor beta chains below was sequenced from the same sample in a study of TIL therapy for anti-PD-1-resistant metastatic lung cancer. The immunoSEQ assay was v3. Some clones are missing from TCRdb's copy, which holds only in-frame ones; the method was immunoSEQ multiplex PCR. Of about 60,000 clones in the sample, around 68% were seen once. Time point described: pre-treatment sample, taken before nivolumab and TIL therapy. Sequencing was performed on blood, taken at baseline. Receptors originate from a person aged 25 to 80 with non-small cell lung cancer.

This sequence joins TRBV28 and TRBJ1-2; 7 bases fit TRBD1. With 2 bases clipped from V and 3 bases from J, the junction kept 3 bases outside the gene matches. The germline gives CDR1 MDHEN, CDR2 SYDVKM. This CDR3 has 14 residues. The CDR3 DNA reads as TGTGCCAGCAGTTTAGGGGACAGAGACTATGGCTACACCTTC. It yields the protein CASSLGDRDYGYTF.

This clone was seen a few times. The J gene is TRBJ2-5, the V gene TRBV6-6; 7 nucleotides agree with TRBD1. Losses at the gene ends were 4 bases for V and 5 bases for J; bases not matched to a gene: 4. CDR1 and CDR2 (germline): MNHNY, SVGAGI (reference sequence). CDR3 length equals 13 residues. The CDR3 bases are TGTGCCAGCAGTTCCGACAGGGTCGAGACCCAGTACTTC. This gives the protein CASSSDRVETQYF.

The chain couples TRBV6-5 to TRBJ1-5; 7 bases line up with TRBD1. The CDR3 totals 14 residues. The germline V gene has CDR1 MNHEY and CDR2 SVGAGI. Trimming removed 7 bases from V and 5 bases from J; junction bases left unmatched: 8. The CDR3 protein is CASKSGGGDQPQHF. The CDR3 nucleotides read TGTGCCAGCAAGTCAGGAGGGGGCGATCAGCCCCAGCATTTT.

The chain links TRBV11-2 to TRBJ2-7; possible D gene TRBD1, 5 bases. CDR3 length equals 15 residues. The germline gives CDR1 SGHAT, CDR2 FQNNGV. V dropped 2 bases and J dropped 2 bases, with 13 bases sitting between them. The CDR3 DNA reads TGTGCCAGCAGCTTACAGGGCTCGGCAGCCTACGAGCAGTACTTC. Its protein is CASSLQGSAAYEQYF.

This clone was recorded at least ten times. The rearrangement uses TRBV28 and TRBJ1-1; 9 bases match TRBD1. Germline V lookup: CDR1 MDHEN, CDR2 SYDVKM. Trimming took 5 bases from V and 4 from J; bases not matched to a gene: 8. There are 15 residues in the CDR3. In nucleotides, the CDR3 is TGTGCCAGCAGTCCCCCGGGACAGGGTTTCACTGAAGCTTTCTTT. It yields the protein CASSPPGQGFTEAFF.

The rearrangement joins TRBV10-3 to TRBJ2-2; TRBD1 is a possible D gene (5 bases). Germline assignment: CDR1 ENHRY and CDR2 SYGVKD. The CDR3 sequence is 15 residues long. The germline V and J ends were trimmed by 4 bases and 0 bases, with 9 bases remaining between them. CDR3 amino acids: CAISADNSNTGELFF. The CDR3 bases are TGTGCCATCAGTGCGGACAATTCGAACACCGGGGAGCTGTTTTTT.

This clone was seen just once. The V call is TRBV27, the J call TRBJ1-5; 7 bases line up with TRBD1. V gave up 5 bases and J gave up 4 bases; unmatched junction bases: 2. The CDR3 is 13 residues long. Germline values: CDR1 MNHEY, CDR2 SMNVEV (reference sequence). CDR3 nucleotides: TGTGCCAGCAGTAGGGGGCAAAATCAGCCCCAGCATTTT. Protein: CASSRGQNQPQHF.

The V gene is TRBV2, the J gene TRBJ2-1; D gene ambiguous. V was trimmed by 7 bases and J by 2 bases, leaving 12 bases between them. Germline CDR1 and CDR2: SNHLY and FYNNEI. The CDR3 has 14 residues. The CDR3 sequence is CASKPESTYNEQFF. CDR3 bases: TGTGCCAGCAAGCCTGAGAGCACCTACAATGAGCAGTTCTTC.

This rearrangement joins TRBV11-3 to TRBJ2-2; 7 bases align to TRBD1. The germline V gene has CDR1 SGHNT and CDR2 YENEEA. This CDR3 spans 16 amino acids. Trimming took 1 base from V and 6 from J; bases not matched to a gene: 8. The CDR3 loop reads CASSLVARQGPGELFF. CDR3 in DNA: TGTGCCAGCAGCTTAGTGGCGAGACAGGGCCCCGGGGAGCTGTTTTTT.

The chain is built from TRBV2 and TRBJ2-7; D remains unclear. CDR3 size: 15 residues. In germline, CDR1 is SNHLY, CDR2 FYNNEI. Between the trimmed V and J ends, which lost 10 bases and 0 bases, there was a span of 19 bases. CDR3 nucleotides: TGTGCCAACCCGCCGCCGAGGCTGATCTCCTACGAGCAGTACTTC. Its protein is CANPPPRLISYEQYF.

Only a few counts were recorded for this clone. This rearrangement joins TRBV5-1 to TRBJ1-1; D call uncertain. The V and J ends lost 2 bases and 1 base respectively, with 6 bases between them. The CDR3 extends over 13 amino acids. CDR1 and CDR2 from the germline V gene are SGHRS and YFSETQ. In DNA form, the CDR3 reads TGCGCCAGCAGCTTCCGATGGAACACTGAAGCTTTCTTT. Translated: CASSFRWNTEAFF.

This clone showed up just a few times. The rearrangement uses TRBV9 and TRBJ2-1; 9 bases line up with TRBD2. V lost 4 bases and J lost 4; bases outside the gene matches: 9. CDR1 is SGDLS, CDR2 YYNGEE, per germline. The CDR3 extends over 16 amino acids. The chain's CDR3 is CASSRGMAGGYNEQFF. As DNA, the CDR3 is TGTGCCAGCAGCCGGGGAATGGCGGGGGGGTACAATGAGCAGTTCTTC.

The chain joins TRBV9 to TRBJ2-3; D not certain. The CDR3 runs to 13 residues. Germline V lookup: CDR1 SGDLS, CDR2 YYNGEE. The germline V and J ends were trimmed by 4 bases and 4 bases, with 10 bases remaining between them. CDR3 in amino acids: CASSPPWADTQYF. The CDR3 DNA sequence: TGTGCCAGCAGCCCCCCCTGGGCAGATACGCAGTATTTT.

This clone was counted between two and nine times. The genes are TRBV10-1 and TRBJ1-2, with D possibly TRBD1 on 6 matching bases. This CDR3 spans 13 amino acids. The germline V and J ends were trimmed by 2 bases and 3 bases, with 7 bases remaining between them. Germline-derived CDR1 and CDR2 are WNHNN and SYGVQD (reference sequence). The CDR3 nucleotides are TGCGCCAGCAGTGAGAACAGGGACTATGGCTACACCTTC. This sequence encodes CASSENRDYGYTF.

The rearrangement links TRBV9 to TRBJ2-3; TRBD2 matches at 11 bases. Trimming removed 0 bases from V and 5 bases from J; junction bases left unmatched: 5. In germline, CDR1 is SGDLS, CDR2 YYNGEE. This CDR3 has 16 residues. CDR3 amino acids: CASSVAALAGVDTQYF. The CDR3 DNA reads TGTGCCAGCAGCGTAGCTGCACTAGCGGGAGTAGATACGCAGTATTTT.

The chain is built from TRBV6-5 and TRBJ1-5, with a tentative D call TRBD1 (5 bases). Germline V lookup: CDR1 MNHEY, CDR2 SVGAGI. Trimming took off 9 bases at V and 4 bases at J, with 13 bases between the two ends. The CDR3 has 13 residues. The CDR3: CASSGRVNQPQHF. CDR3 bases: TGTGCCAGTTCAGGCAGGGTTAATCAGCCCCAGCATTTT.

The chain combines TRBV7-8 with TRBJ2-5; D gene uncertain. Trimming stripped 1 base from V and 7 bases from J, with 16 bases between. The CDR3 totals 15 residues. Germline V gives CDR1 SGHVS, CDR2 FQNEAQ. The CDR3 region has the DNA TGTGCCAGCAGCTTAGGGACCACTCAAGGCAGGACCCAGTACTTC. Its protein is CASSLGTTQGRTQYF.

The chain has TRBV15 and TRBJ1-2; tentative D call: TRBD1 (5 bases). Trimming removed 0 bases from V and 8 bases from J, with 13 bases in between. The CDR3 runs to 14 residues. Germline V lookup: CDR1 LNHNV, CDR2 YYDKDF (reference sequence). CDR3 protein: CATSRDLGRDGYTF. The CDR3, as DNA: TGTGCCACCAGCAGAGATCTAGGGAGGGACGGCTACACCTTC.